The subject of this entry is one TCR beta chain. The antigen is undetermined. These data originate in a study of early T cells in non-severe SARS-CoV-2 infection. Study-wide background: The authors sequenced bulk RNA from unsorted whole blood, leaving chains unpaired. General observations from the study: CD4 and private specificities were missed by VDJdb matching, which favored anti-spike CD8 responses.

Each CDR3 protein gets one entry after TCRdb re-called the 5' RACE reads with MiXCR. The sample lists some 30,000 distinct CDR3 sequences; approximately 5% were seen once. There are 14 residues in the CDR3. Per germline, CDR1 MNHEY and CDR2 SVGAGI. The V end lost 8 bases, the J end lost 5 bases, and 15 bases lay between the germline ends. Sample: whole blood. This receptor was obtained from an adult who was a healthcare worker with PCR-confirmed SARS-CoV-2 infection or an uninfected control (not recorded which). J is TRBJ2-2 and V is TRBV6-5, with D possibly being TRBD2 (7 bases). In DNA, the CDR3 is TGTGCCAGCTCTGGAAGGGGGGGTACCGGGGAGCTGTTTTTT. This gives the protein CASSGRGGTGELFF.